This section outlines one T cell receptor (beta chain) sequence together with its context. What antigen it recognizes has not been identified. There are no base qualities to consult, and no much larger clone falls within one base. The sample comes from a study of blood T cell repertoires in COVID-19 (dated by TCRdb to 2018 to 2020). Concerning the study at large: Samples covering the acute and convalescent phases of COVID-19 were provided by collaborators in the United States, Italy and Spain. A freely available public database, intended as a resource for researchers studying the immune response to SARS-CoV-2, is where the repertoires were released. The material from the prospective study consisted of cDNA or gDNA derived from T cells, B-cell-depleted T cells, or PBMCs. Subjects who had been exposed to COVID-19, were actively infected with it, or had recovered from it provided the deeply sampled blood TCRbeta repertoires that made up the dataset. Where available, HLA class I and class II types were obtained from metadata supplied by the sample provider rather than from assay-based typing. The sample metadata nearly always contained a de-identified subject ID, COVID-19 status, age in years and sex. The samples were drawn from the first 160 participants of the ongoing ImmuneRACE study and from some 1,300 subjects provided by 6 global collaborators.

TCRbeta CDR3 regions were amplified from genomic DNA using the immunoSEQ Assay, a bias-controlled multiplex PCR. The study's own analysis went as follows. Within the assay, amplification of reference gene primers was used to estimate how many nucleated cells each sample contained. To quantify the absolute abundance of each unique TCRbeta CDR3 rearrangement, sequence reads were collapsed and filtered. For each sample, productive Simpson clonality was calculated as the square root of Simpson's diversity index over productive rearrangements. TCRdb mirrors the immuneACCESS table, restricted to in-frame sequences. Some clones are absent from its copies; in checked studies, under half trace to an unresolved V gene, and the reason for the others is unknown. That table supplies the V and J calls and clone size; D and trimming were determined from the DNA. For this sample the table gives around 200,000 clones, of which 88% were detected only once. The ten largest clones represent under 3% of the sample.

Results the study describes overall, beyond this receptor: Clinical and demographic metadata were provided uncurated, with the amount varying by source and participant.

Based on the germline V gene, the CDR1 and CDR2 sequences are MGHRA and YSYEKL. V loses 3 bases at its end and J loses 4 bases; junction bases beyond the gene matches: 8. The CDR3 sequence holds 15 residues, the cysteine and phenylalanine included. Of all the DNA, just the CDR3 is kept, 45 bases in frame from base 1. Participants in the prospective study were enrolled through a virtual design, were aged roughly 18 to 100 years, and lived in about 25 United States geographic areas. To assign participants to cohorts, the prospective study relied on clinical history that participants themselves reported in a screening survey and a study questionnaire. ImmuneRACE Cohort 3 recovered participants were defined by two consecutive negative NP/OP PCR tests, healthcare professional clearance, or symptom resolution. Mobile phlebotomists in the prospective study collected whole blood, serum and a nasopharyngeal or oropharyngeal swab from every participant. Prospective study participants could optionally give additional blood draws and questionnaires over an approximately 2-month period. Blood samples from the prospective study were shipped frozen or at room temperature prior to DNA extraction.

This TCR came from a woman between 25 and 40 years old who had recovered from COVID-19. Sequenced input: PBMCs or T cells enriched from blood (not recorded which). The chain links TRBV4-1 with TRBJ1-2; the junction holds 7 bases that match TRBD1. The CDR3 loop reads CASSHRTGTFYGYTF. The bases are TGCGCCAGCAGCCACCGGACAGGCACTTTCTATGGCTACACCTTC.